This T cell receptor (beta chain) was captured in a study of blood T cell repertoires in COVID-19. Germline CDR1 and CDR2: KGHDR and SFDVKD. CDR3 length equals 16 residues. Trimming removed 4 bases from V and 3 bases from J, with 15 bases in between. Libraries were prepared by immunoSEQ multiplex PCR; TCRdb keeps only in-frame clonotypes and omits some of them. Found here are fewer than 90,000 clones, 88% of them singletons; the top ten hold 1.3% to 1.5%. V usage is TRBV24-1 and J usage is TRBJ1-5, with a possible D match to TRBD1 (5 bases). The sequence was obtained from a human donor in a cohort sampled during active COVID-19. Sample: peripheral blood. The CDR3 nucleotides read TGTGCCACCAGTGACCCGAAAAGGGGTGCCAATCAGCCCCAGCATTTT. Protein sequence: CATSDPKRGANQPQHF.